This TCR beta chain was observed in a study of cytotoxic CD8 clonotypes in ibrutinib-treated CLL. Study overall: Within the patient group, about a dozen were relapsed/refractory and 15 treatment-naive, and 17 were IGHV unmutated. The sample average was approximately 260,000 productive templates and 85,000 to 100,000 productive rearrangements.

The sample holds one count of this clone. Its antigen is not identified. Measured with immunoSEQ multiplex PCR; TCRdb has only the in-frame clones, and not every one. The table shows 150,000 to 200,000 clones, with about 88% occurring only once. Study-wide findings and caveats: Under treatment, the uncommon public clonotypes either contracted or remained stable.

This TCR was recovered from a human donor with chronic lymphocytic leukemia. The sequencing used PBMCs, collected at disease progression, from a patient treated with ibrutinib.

CDR3 sequence reads: CASSYSGQGTTNTIYF. CDR3 in DNA: TGTGCCAGCAGTTACTCTGGACAGGGAACAACAAACACCATATATTTT. The chain links TRBV6-5 to TRBJ1-3; 8 bases align to TRBD1. The CDR3 is 16 amino acids. Germline V gene data show CDR1 as MNHEY and CDR2 as SVGAGI. The junction had 7 bases not matched to a gene; V was cut back by 0 bases and J by 6 bases.